These 2 T cell receptor beta chains were sequenced from one sample in a study of Tregs in tolerant kidney transplant recipients. This table comes from immunoSEQ multiplex PCR, and its TCRdb copy is limited to in-frame clones, with some not included. Altogether 200,000 to 300,000 clones are present, around 81% being singletons, with the ten largest covering about 0.58%. The sample taken for sequencing was CD4+ T cells from blood. The origin of the receptors is a human donor in good health.

The V gene is TRBV5-1, the J gene TRBJ2-7; 7 bases match TRBD1. Losses at the gene ends were 4 bases for V and 3 bases for J; bases not matched to a gene: 7. Germline values: CDR1 SGHRS, CDR2 YFSETQ. This CDR3 contains 14 residues. CDR3 amino acids: CASSTDRTSYEQYF. The CDR3, as DNA: TGCGCCAGCAGCACGGACAGGACAAGCTACGAGCAGTACTTC.

This clone has a single count. V usage is TRBV7-9 and J usage is TRBJ1-6; D remains ambiguous. The CDR3 loop spans 14 amino acids. V lost 1 base to trimming and J lost 7 bases, with 8 bases between them. Germline CDR1 is SEHNR and CDR2 is FQNEAQ (reference sequence). CDR3 coding DNA: TGTGCCAGCAGCTTAGTCGGAGGGAATTCACCCCTCCACTTT. This codes for CASSLVGGNSPLHF.